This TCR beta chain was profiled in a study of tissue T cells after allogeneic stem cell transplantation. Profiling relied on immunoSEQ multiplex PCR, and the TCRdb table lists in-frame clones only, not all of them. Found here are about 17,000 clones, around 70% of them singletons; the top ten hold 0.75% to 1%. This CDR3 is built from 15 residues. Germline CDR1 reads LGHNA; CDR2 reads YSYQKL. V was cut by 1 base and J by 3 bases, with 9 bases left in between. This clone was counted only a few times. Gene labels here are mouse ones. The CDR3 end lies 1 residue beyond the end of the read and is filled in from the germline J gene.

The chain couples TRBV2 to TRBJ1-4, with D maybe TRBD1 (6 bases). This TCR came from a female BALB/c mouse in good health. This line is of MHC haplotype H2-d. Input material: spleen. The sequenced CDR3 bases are TGTGCCAGCAGCCAAGCCGGGACAACCAACGAAAGATTATTT. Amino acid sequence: CASSQAGTTNERLF. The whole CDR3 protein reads CASSQAGTTNERLFF.